These 30 T cell receptor beta chains came from one sample sequenced in a study of T cells in Graves' hyperthyroidism and ophthalmopathy. What was amplified from RNA transcripts were TCR beta CDR3 regions. The TCR CDR3 first-round RT-PCR relied on the HTBI primer set. TCRdb recomputed calls from the multiplex PCR reads with MiXCR, one row per CDR3 protein. The repertoire holds about 350,000 distinct CDR3 sequences, with 13% to 15% as singletons. Sequenced material: blood. The receptors derive from a woman aged 60 to 75 with Graves' ophthalmopathy.

This clonotype was seen more than once but under ten times. The gene calls are TRBV20-1 and TRBJ2-3; perhaps TRBD2 as D (5 bases). The CDR3 loop spans 14 amino acids. Germline CDR1 and CDR2: DFQATT and SNEGSKA (reference sequence). V lost 1 base, J lost 0 bases, and 8 bases lay in between. CDR3 nucleotides: TGCAGTGCTAGAGTGTGGACTAGCACAGATACGCAGTATTTT. Translating it yields CSARVWTSTDTQYF.

The chain links TRBV20-1 to TRBJ2-7; 7 bases agree with TRBD1. Looked up from germline, CDR1 is DFQATT and CDR2 is SNEGSKA (reference sequence). V lost 3 bases and J lost 2; bases outside the gene matches: 10. The CDR3 consists of 15 residues. The CDR3 loop is CSASPEQGLTYEQYF. The CDR3 DNA is TGCAGTGCTAGCCCCGAACAGGGGTTAACCTACGAGCAGTACTTC.

This clonotype has only a few counts. This chain connects TRBV5-8 to TRBJ2-3; possibly TRBD2 for D (6 bases). This CDR3 comprises 15 residues. CDR1 and CDR2 (germline): SGHTS, YDEGEE. The V gene lost 0 bases and the J gene lost 7 bases, with 15 bases spanning the gap. DNA of the CDR3: TGTGCCAGCAGCTTGGAGAGGGCGGGAAAGTATACGCAGTATTTT. It is translated as CASSLERAGKYTQYF.

Ten or more counts support this clonotype. The J gene is TRBJ2-6, the V gene TRBV6-5; D unclear. Germline lookup yields CDR1 MNHEY and CDR2 SVGAGI. This CDR3 contains 15 residues. The germline V and J ends were trimmed by 2 bases and 2 bases, with 7 bases remaining between them. For the CDR3, the DNA is TGTGCCAGCAGTTACGAGGCGGCTGGGGCCAACGTCCTGACTTTC. Translated: CASSYEAAGANVLTF.

J is TRBJ2-7 and V is TRBV27; no reliable D call. V was shortened by 2 bases and J by 2 bases, with 16 bases between the two germline ends. The CDR3 loop spans 16 amino acids. The germline V gene has CDR1 MNHEY and CDR2 SMNVEV (reference sequence). The CDR3 spells CASSLRSSHRAYEQYF. In nucleotides, the CDR3 is TGTGCCAGCAGTTTAAGGTCCTCCCACCGAGCCTACGAGCAGTACTTC.

This clonotype has ten or more counts. The gene calls are TRBV6-1 and TRBJ1-2; no clear D. The ends were cut back, 7 bases at V and 2 bases at J, with 17 bases in the middle. The germline CDR1 and CDR2 sequences are MNHNS and SASEGT. This CDR3 is 15 amino acids long. The CDR3 is CASIPAGRLNYGYTF. In nucleotides, the CDR3 is TGTGCCAGCATCCCTGCGGGCAGACTGAACTATGGCTACACCTTC.

The V call is TRBV6-2 or TRBV6-3, the J call TRBJ2-3; 7 bases are a match to TRBD2. Trimming at V came to 4 bases and at J to 2 bases, leaving 6 bases not matched to a gene. The germline CDR1 and CDR2 sequences are MNHEY and SVGEGT. The CDR3 length is 15 residues. The CDR3 is CASSFAGAHTDTQYF. The CDR3 DNA reads TGTGCCAGCAGTTTCGCGGGAGCCCACACAGATACGCAGTATTTT.

The chain combines TRBV25-1 with TRBJ2-1; 14 bases align to TRBD2. CDR3 length: 16 amino acids. Germline lookup yields CDR1 MGHDK and CDR2 SYGVNS. V dropped 1 base and J dropped 8; count of bases not matched to a gene: 4. CDR3 sequence (DNA): TGTGCCAGCAGTGAATCGGGACTAGCGGGAGTCTATGAGCAGTTCTTC. It translates to CASSESGLAGVYEQFF.

The table lists this clonotype with many counts. The chain employs TRBV3-1 and TRBJ2-5; maybe TRBD1 (5 bases). Trimming pared 5 bases from V and 1 base from J, leaving 11 bases between. Germline V gene lookup returns CDR1 LGHDT and CDR2 YNNKEL (reference sequence). The CDR3 extends over 14 amino acids. Here the CDR3 DNA reads TGTGCCAGCAGCAACCAGGGATTCCAAGAGACCCAGTACTTC. Protein product: CASSNQGFQETQYF.

Comment on this clonotype: Sequence at one end of the junction differs from germline and may be a read error. The chain has TRBV14 and TRBJ2-3, with 11 bases matching TRBD2. The germline V gene encodes CDR1 SGHDN and CDR2 FVKESK. The CDR3 has 17 amino acids. This CDR3 is CASSQGNSGRATDKQYF. The CDR3 DNA reads as TGTGCCAGCAGCCAAGGCAATAGCGGGAGGGCCACAGATAAGCAGTATTTT. Filled out from reference TRBV14 and TRBJ2-3, the complete variable domain reads EAGVTQFPSHSVIEKGQTVTLRCDPISGHDNLYWYRRVMGKEIKFLLHFVKESKQDESGMPNNRFLAERTGGTYSTLKVQPAELEDSGVYFCASSQGNSGRATDKQYFGPGTRLTVL.

The table lists this clonotype with many counts. The chain combines TRBV3-1 with TRBJ2-3, with TRBD1 as a possible D gene (5 bases). In germline, CDR1 is LGHDT, CDR2 YNNKEL (reference sequence). V gave up 7 bases and J gave up 5 bases, with 19 bases separating them. This CDR3 comprises 15 residues. CDR3 protein: CASTSRRGKGDTQYF. The CDR3 DNA follows: TGTGCCAGCACCTCCCGAAGGGGTAAAGGAGATACGCAGTATTTT.

This clonotype was seen at least ten times. In DNA form, the CDR3 reads TGTGCCAGCAGCCATACCGGCGGGACAGGGGACTACAATGAGCAGTTCTTC. Residues: CASSHTGGTGDYNEQFF. The V gene is TRBV11-1, the J gene TRBJ2-1; 10 bases are a match to TRBD1. Looked up from germline, CDR1 is SGHAT and CDR2 is FQDESV (reference sequence). J was trimmed by 3 bases and V by 5 bases; bases with no gene match: 10. The CDR3 extends over 17 amino acids.

Many counts were recorded for this clonotype. CDR3 nucleotides: TGTGCCACGGGGGGGGGCCGAACCGTTGAATACGAGCAGTACTTC. This encodes CATGGGRTVEYEQYF. The chain recombines TRBV28 with TRBJ2-7; 8 nucleotides match TRBD2. Trimming cost V 10 bases and J 4 bases; bases outside gene matches: 15. The CDR3 consists of 15 residues. CDR1 and CDR2 from the germline V gene are MDHEN and SYDVKM.

On this clonotype itself: A much larger clone lies a single base off, so this may be a read error. The V and J genes are TRBV20-1 and TRBJ2-7; D is undetermined. Germline V gives CDR1 DFQATT, CDR2 SNEGSKA (reference sequence). This CDR3 contains 13 residues. The CDR3 region is CSASRRFSYAQYF. The CDR3 DNA reads as TGCAGTGCTAGTCGGCGGTTCTCCTACGCGCAGTACTTC.

In regard to this clonotype: The junction differs from germline at one of its ends, possibly a read error. The J gene is TRBJ2-1, the V gene TRBV7-2; D uncertain. The CDR3 contains 14 residues. Germline V gene data show CDR1 as SGHTA and CDR2 as FQGNSA. As DNA, the CDR3 is TGTGCCAGCAGCTTAGTCGTTAGGAGCAATGAGCAATTCTTC. It encodes CASSLVVRSNEQFF.

This clonotype was recorded many times. This rearrangement joins TRBV2 to TRBJ2-1; 13 bases are a match to TRBD2. The CDR3 is 14 amino acids. In germline, CDR1 is SNHLY, CDR2 FYNNEI. V lost 8 bases and J lost 7; bases outside the gene matches: 5. This CDR3 reads CASPGLAGRNEQFF. CDR3 sequence (DNA): TGTGCCAGCCCGGGACTAGCGGGGCGAAATGAGCAGTTCTTC.

CDR3 protein: CASSQDLRQGARNEQFF. CDR3 nucleotide sequence: TGTGCCAGCAGCCAAGATCTTCGGCAGGGGGCGAGGAATGAGCAGTTCTTC. This rearrangement joins TRBV3-1 to TRBJ2-1, with 8 bases matching TRBD1. This CDR3 spans 17 amino acids. Trimming took 0 bases from V and 7 from J; bases not matched to a gene: 11. The germline V gene encodes CDR1 LGHDT and CDR2 YNNKEL (reference sequence).

The chain has TRBV7-2 and TRBJ2-3; 9 nucleotides line up with TRBD1. The V gene end was trimmed by 1 base and the J gene end by 3 bases; junction bases not matched to a gene: 5. The CDR3 runs to 16 residues. The V gene's germline CDR1 is SGHTA and CDR2 FQGNSA. CDR3 bases: TGTGCCAGCAGCTTAGTCGGGACAGGGCCAACAGATACGCAGTATTTT. Its protein is CASSLVGTGPTDTQYF.

This clonotype has at least ten counts. This chain joins TRBV5-1 and TRBJ2-7; D gene uncertain. Germline V gene sequence: CDR1 SGHRS, CDR2 YFSETQ. This CDR3 has 13 amino acids. V was trimmed by 6 bases and J by 7 bases, leaving 17 bases between them. This chain's CDR3 is CASTGILDVEQYF. As DNA, the CDR3 is TGCGCCAGCACAGGCATTCTCGATGTGGAGCAGTACTTC.

This clonotype was found many times. The CDR3 spells CASSSLSWGAGELFF. In nucleotides, the CDR3 is TGTGCCAGCAGCTCGCTGAGCTGGGGGGCGGGGGAGCTGTTTTTT. This sequence joins TRBV7-8 and TRBJ2-2; D tentatively fits TRBD1 or TRBD2 (6 bases each). Between the trimmed V and J ends, which lost 4 bases and 8 bases, there was a span of 17 bases. The CDR3 has 15 residues. CDR1 is SGHVS, CDR2 FQNEAQ, per germline.

This clonotype was observed many times. This rearrangement joins TRBV30 to TRBJ2-7; the match to TRBD1 covers 8 bases. V lost 0 bases, J lost 5 bases, and 9 bases stayed unmatched. Looked up from germline, CDR1 is GTSNPN and CDR2 is SVGIG (reference sequence). The CDR3 is 15 residues long. CDR3 protein: CAWSVRGDRSNEQYF. In nucleotides, the CDR3 is TGTGCCTGGAGTGTACGAGGGGACAGGTCCAACGAGCAGTACTTC.

This clonotype has just a few counts. The CDR3 spells CASSYPGQGSLTFYEQYF. The CDR3 bases are TGTGCCAGCAGTTACCCGGGACAGGGGTCCTTAACTTTCTACGAGCAGTACTTC. This rearrangement joins TRBV6-2 or TRBV6-3 to TRBJ2-7; 10 bases map to TRBD1. The CDR3 contains 18 residues. V gave up 2 bases and J gave up 3 bases; unmatched junction bases: 13. The germline V gene encodes CDR1 MNHEY and CDR2 SVGEGT.

This clonotype was seen more than once but under ten times. A much more abundant neighbour one base away suggests this may be a read error. It is likely a read error, because the conserved phenylalanine at the end of the CDR3 is missing. This chain uses TRBV28 with TRBJ2-1, with TRBD2 identical over 11 bases. Germline CDR1 is MDHEN and CDR2 is SYDVKM. The J segment lost 6 bases and the V segment lost 3 bases, leaving 4 bases of the junction unmatched. CDR3 size: 15 residues. The CDR3 loop reads CASSFLAGGFNEQFS. CDR3 nucleotide sequence: TGTGCCAGCAGTTTCCTAGCGGGAGGTTTCAATGAGCAGTTCTCC.

The chain carries TRBV20-1 and TRBJ2-5; 11 nucleotides agree with TRBD2. The ends lost 3 bases at V and 5 bases at J; junction bases unmatched: 2. The CDR3 runs 13 residues. Germline V lookup: CDR1 DFQATT, CDR2 SNEGSKA (reference sequence). The CDR3 DNA reads TGCAGTGCTAGGCCTAGCGGGAGGGAGACCCAGTACTTC. Residues: CSARPSGRETQYF.

This clonotype was picked up many times. The chain carries TRBV28 and TRBJ2-3; D ambiguous. Trimming removed 10 bases from V and 0 bases from J, with 14 bases in between. This CDR3 is 14 amino acids long. In germline, CDR1 is MDHEN, CDR2 SYDVKM. CDR3 loop: CATSPPPSTDTQYF. The CDR3 coding sequence is TGTGCCACCTCCCCCCCCCCTAGCACAGATACGCAGTATTTT.

This clonotype was observed at least ten times. The chain is built from TRBV20-1 and TRBJ2-3; the match to TRBD2 covers 11 bases. V lost 5 bases, J lost 1 base, and 11 bases stayed unmatched. The CDR3 has 17 amino acids. Germline-derived CDR1 and CDR2 are DFQATT and SNEGSKA (reference sequence). The CDR3, as DNA: TGCAGTGCTTCAGTAGCGGGAGGGAGTGGAGGCACAGATACGCAGTATTTT. It specifies CSASVAGGSGGTDTQYF.

This clonotype was observed many times. The chain recombines TRBV12-3 or TRBV12-4 with TRBJ2-5; D might be TRBD1 (5 bases). The CDR3 spans 14 residues. With 5 bases removed from V and 0 bases from J, the gap between germline ends came to 10 bases. The CDR3 DNA follows: TGTGCCAGCAGTACCCCAGGGAACCAAGAGACCCAGTACTTC. Residues: CASSTPGNQETQYF.

This clonotype was observed many times. V is TRBV5-1 and J is TRBJ2-3, with D unclear. The germline V gene has CDR1 SGHRS and CDR2 YFSETQ. The CDR3 extends over 16 amino acids. The V gene lost 0 bases and the J gene lost 3 bases, with 14 bases spanning the gap. In DNA form, the CDR3 reads TGCGCCAGCAGCTTGGGGGCAAGGGCCCAAACAGATACGCAGTATTTT. It yields the protein CASSLGARAQTDTQYF.

This clonotype was seen at least ten times. The rearrangement joins TRBV20-1 to TRBJ2-1; D call uncertain. Trimming removed 2 bases from V and 6 bases from J, with 11 bases in between. Germline V CDR1 and CDR2: DFQATT, SNEGSKA (reference sequence). This CDR3 region has 13 residues. In DNA, the CDR3 is TGCAGTGCTAGACCAGAGACGGGCAATGAGCAGTTCTTC. Its protein is CSARPETGNEQFF.

This clonotype was counted between two and nine times. This may come from a read error, since a much larger clone is one base off. The rearrangement uses TRBV7-2 and TRBJ2-1; D not certain. The CDR3 has 14 amino acids. Germline V lookup: CDR1 SGHTA, CDR2 FQGNSA. Trimming left V 5 bases short and J 5 bases short, with 13 bases between. The CDR3 loop reads CASSTRFRNNEQFF. The CDR3 DNA sequence: TGTGCCAGCAGCACCCGGTTTCGCAACAATGAGCAGTTCTTC.